The 21 T cell receptor beta chains below all came from one sample that was sequenced in a study of shared clonotypes between healthy human individuals. TCRdb keeps only in-frame clones here, not all; method: immunoSEQ multiplex PCR. Seen here are millions of clones, roughly 94% observed once, and the top ten hold 0.1% to 0.15%. Source material: naive CD4+ T cells sorted from blood. Subset of the sample: CD45RA+ positively selected. The receptors come from a man aged 18 to 29 in good health.

This clone was recorded once. J is TRBJ2-4 and V is TRBV10-3, with D perhaps given as TRBD1 or TRBD2 (5 bases each). The germline CDR1 and CDR2 sequences are ENHRY and SYGVKD. The germline V and J ends were trimmed by 6 bases and 5 bases, with 14 bases remaining between them. CDR3 size: 14 residues. The CDR3 protein is CAISEPGTQNIQYF. In nucleotides, the CDR3 is TGTGCCATCAGCGAGCCCGGGACCCAAAACATTCAGTACTTC.

The chain employs TRBV5-1 and TRBJ1-1; D gene ambiguous. The germline V gene encodes CDR1 SGHRS and CDR2 YFSETQ. V was cut by 6 bases and J by 3 bases, with 15 bases left in between. This CDR3 comprises 14 residues. The CDR3 loop is CASTRPGPDTEAFF. CDR3 DNA sequence: TGCGCCAGCACCCGACCCGGGCCGGACACTGAAGCTTTCTTT.

To note about this clone: In the same sample, other DNA sequences code for this CDR3. J is TRBJ1-1 and V is TRBV2, with D hard to call. Germline V gene sequence: CDR1 SNHLY, CDR2 FYNNEI. Trimming took 1 base from V and 5 from J, leaving 2 bases between them. CDR3 length: 11 amino acids. In DNA, the CDR3 is TGTGCCAGCAGTGAAGTAACTGAAGCTTTCTTT. Encoded protein: CASSEVTEAFF. The variable domain in full, with the rest retrieved from reference TRBV2 and TRBJ1-1, is EPEVTQTPSHQVTQMGQEVILRCVPISNHLYFYWYRQILGQKVEFLVSFYNNEISEKSEIFDDQFSVERPDGSNFTLKIRSTKLEDSAMYFCASSEVTEAFFGQGTRLTVV.

The chain joins TRBV5-1 to TRBJ2-1; 8 bases agree with TRBD2. Germline lookup yields CDR1 SGHRS and CDR2 YFSETQ. With V trimmed by 0 bases and J by 9 bases, 5 bases remained unmatched. The CDR3 is made up of 14 amino acids. Written as DNA, the CDR3 is TGCGCCAGCAGCTTGGAGGCGGGAGGCGGTGAGCAGTTCTTC. Residues: CASSLEAGGGEQFF.

The table lists this clone with a count of one. The chain combines TRBV6-1 with TRBJ2-7; D is uncertain. This CDR3 is built from 13 residues. CDR1 is MNHNS and CDR2 is SASEGT in the germline V gene. V lost 8 bases to trimming and J lost 2 bases, with 13 bases between them. The chain's CDR3 is CASAQINPYEQYF. CDR3 sequence (DNA): TGTGCCAGCGCTCAGATAAACCCCTACGAGCAGTACTTC.

The chain recombines TRBV19 with TRBJ1-2, with a possible D match to TRBD1 (5 bases). Per germline, CDR1 LNHDA and CDR2 SQIVND (reference sequence). V shed 6 bases and J shed 0 bases, with 11 bases lying between them. CDR3 length: 14 amino acids. This CDR3 is CASREGNTNYGYTF. The CDR3 DNA follows: TGTGCCAGTAGGGAGGGGAACACTAACTATGGCTACACCTTC.

CDR3 sequence (DNA): TGTGCCAGCAGTGAAGGACAGGGCCACTATGGCTACACCTTC. Residues: CASSEGQGHYGYTF. This sequence joins TRBV2 and TRBJ1-2, with 7 bases identical to TRBD1. The germline CDR1 and CDR2 sequences are SNHLY and FYNNEI. The junction had 2 bases not matched to a gene; V was cut back by 1 base and J by 3 bases. CDR3 length: 14 amino acids.

V usage is TRBV5-1 and J usage is TRBJ2-1, with a tentative D call TRBD1 (5 bases). Germline V gene sequence: CDR1 SGHRS, CDR2 YFSETQ. The CDR3 covers 14 residues. The ends were cut back, 7 bases at V and 0 bases at J, with 11 bases in the middle. In DNA, the CDR3 is TGCGCCAGCTACTCAGGGAACTCCTACAATGAGCAGTTCTTC. Translated, it gives CASYSGNSYNEQFF.

The V gene is TRBV19, the J gene TRBJ2-1; no clear D. The CDR3 runs 15 residues. The germline V gene encodes CDR1 LNHDA and CDR2 SQIVND (reference sequence). Trimming cost V 1 base and J 4 bases, with 11 bases left between them. The CDR3 coding sequence is TGTGCCAGTAGTATAGCAGGACCCTCGTACAATGAGCAGTTCTTC. Translating it yields CASSIAGPSYNEQFF.

V and J are TRBV4-1 and TRBJ2-5, with D tentatively TRBD2 (6 bases). The CDR3 has 16 amino acids. In germline, CDR1 is MGHRA, CDR2 YSYEKL. Trimming shortened V by 2 bases and J by 4 bases, and 17 bases separated the two germline ends. The CDR3 DNA reads as TGCGCCAGCAGCCAAACCCGTTCGTTGCGGGGAGAGACCCAGTACTTC. It is translated as CASSQTRSLRGETQYF.

This clone showed up just once. This chain joins TRBV7-2 and TRBJ1-1; D is uncertain. Trimming took 5 bases from V and 1 from J, leaving 8 bases between them. The CDR3 has 13 residues. Per the germline V gene, CDR1 is SGHTA and CDR2 is FQGNSA. CDR3 in amino acids: CASSPSGNTEAFF. The CDR3, as DNA: TGTGCCAGCAGCCCTTCCGGGAACACTGAAGCTTTCTTT.

The chain carries TRBV6-5 and TRBJ1-6; the D gene is possibly TRBD1 (6 bases). Looked up from germline, CDR1 is MNHEY and CDR2 is SVGAGI. Trimming left V 1 base short and J 5 bases short, with 12 bases between. CDR3 length: 16 amino acids. In DNA form, the CDR3 reads TGTGCCAGCAGTTACTTGTCGGGACAAAATAATTCACCCCTCCACTTT. Amino acid sequence: CASSYLSGQNNSPLHF.

V usage is TRBV5-1 and J usage is TRBJ2-2; tentative D call: TRBD1 (6 bases). Trimming left V 4 bases short and J 6 bases short, with 10 bases between. In germline, CDR1 is SGHRS, CDR2 YFSETQ. The CDR3 covers 13 residues. CDR3 DNA sequence: TGCGCCAGCAGCGGGGACATCCCCGGGGAGCTGTTTTTT. Its protein product is CASSGDIPGELFF.

The chain uses TRBV11-2 and TRBJ2-3; 12 bases agree with TRBD2. Trimming took 2 bases from V and 6 from J; bases not matched to a gene: 15. Germline loops: CDR1 SGHAT, CDR2 FQNNGV. The CDR3 totals 19 residues. CDR3 amino acids: CASSLSQPPSGGARDTQYF. CDR3 DNA: TGTGCCAGCAGCTTATCTCAACCTCCTAGCGGGGGGGCACGTGATACGCAGTATTTT. Full variable domain (rest looked up from reference TRBV11-2 and TRBJ2-3): EAGVAQSPRYKIIEKRQSVAFWCNPISGHATLYWYQQILGQGPKLLIQFQNNGVVDDSQLPKDRFSAERLKGVDSTLKIQPAKLEDSAVYLCASSLSQPPSGGARDTQYFGPGTRLTVL.

The rearrangement uses TRBV5-1 and TRBJ1-2; D is perhaps TRBD1 (6 bases). The CDR3 spans 14 residues. The ends were cut back, 0 bases at V and 6 bases at J, with 12 bases in the middle. CDR1 SGHRS and CDR2 YFSETQ come from the germline V gene. The CDR3 DNA reads as TGCGCCAGCAGCTTGGGGACAGACAATAATGGCTACACCTTC. This encodes CASSLGTDNNGYTF.

The gene calls are TRBV21-1 and TRBJ2-7; no DNA check was done on the table's D call, TRBD1. TRBV21-1 is described as a pseudogene. The CDR3 sequence is 16 residues long. Here the CDR3 reads CASSPLEGHQSYEQYF. CDR3 in DNA: TGTGCCAGCAGCCCCCTCGAGGGACACCAGTCCTACGAGCAGTACTTC.

The CDR3 here is CASSLMDYNEQFF. The CDR3 nucleotides read TGTGCCAGCAGTTTAATGGATTACAATGAGCAGTTCTTC. This chain links TRBV27 with TRBJ2-1; D is unclear. This CDR3 is built from 13 residues. From germline, CDR1 is MNHEY and CDR2 SMNVEV (reference sequence). The V and J ends lost 2 bases and 4 bases respectively, with 6 bases between them.

The sample holds one count of this clone. This chain joins TRBV5-4 and TRBJ2-7, with TRBD1 matching over 10 bases. CDR1 is SGHNT and CDR2 is YYREEE in the germline V gene (reference sequence). The CDR3 loop spans 16 amino acids. V was clipped by 4 bases and J by 0 bases; unmatched bases: 7. This chain's CDR3 is CASSEGQGYPSYEQYF. The CDR3 DNA follows: TGTGCCAGCAGCGAGGGACAGGGGTATCCCTCCTACGAGCAGTACTTC.

This sequence joins TRBV10-1 and TRBJ2-5; D might be TRBD2 (7 bases). This CDR3 spans 14 amino acids. Trimming shortened V by 5 bases and J by 5 bases, and 15 bases separated the two germline ends. The germline CDR1 and CDR2 sequences are WNHNN and SYGVQD (reference sequence). For the CDR3, the DNA is TGCGCCAGCAGTTATGGGGGGGGCCCGGAGACCCAGTACTTC. Amino acid sequence: CASSYGGGPETQYF.

The chain has TRBV10-1 and TRBJ2-1; D unresolved. There are 11 residues in the CDR3. Germline CDR1 is WNHNN and CDR2 is SYGVQD (reference sequence). V lost 2 bases to trimming and J lost 7 bases, with 3 bases between them. Written as DNA, the CDR3 is TGCGCCAGCAGTGAGGGGAATGAGCAGTTCTTC. This codes for CASSEGNEQFF.

This sequence joins TRBV6-5 and TRBJ1-1; 7 nucleotides agree with TRBD1. The CDR3 has 14 amino acids. Unmatched junction bases numbered 9, after V lost 6 bases and J lost 5 bases. Germline-derived CDR1 and CDR2 are MNHEY and SVGAGI. The CDR3: CASRPGGMRTEAFF. The CDR3 DNA is TGTGCCAGCAGGCCAGGGGGTATGCGGACTGAAGCTTTCTTT.